This is a list of T cell receptor beta chains from one sample in a study of T cells in tuberculosis. Generated by immunoSEQ multiplex PCR, the TCRdb table keeps only in-frame clones and is missing some. The sample has under 35,000 clones; around 94% are singletons. Sequenced sample: PBMCs. Receptors originate from a donor aged 10-29 years with latent tuberculosis or without tuberculosis infection. CDR3s leave out the opening cysteine and the closing phenylalanine or tryptophan. Clone size is stated in some rows and not others, as once, few, many or a class when expanded.

clone_size v_call cdr3_aa
NA TRBV5-6 ASSWGRDLITEAF
NA TRBV5-4 ASSLSLAANTGELF
NA TRBV29-1 SVEQGRYEQY
NA TRBV6-5 ASSYSVGGTHTQY
NA TRBV18 ASSPSSGISGNTIY
NA TRBV7-9 ASSLDSSYEQY
NA TRBV29-1 SVTTGYNEQF
NA TRBV30 AWSVSRTRAVKHTEAF
NA TRBV5-1 ASSLLGGSKTQY
NA TRBV10-3 AISESVAGADEQF
NA TRBV4-3 ASSELTGDSTDTQY
NA TRBV5-5 ASSLRGRGSYNEQF
once TRBV15 ATSSWGENPGTGELF
NA TRBV2 ASRGTGATDTQY
NA TRBV6-4 ASSEAGPDSGYT
NA TRBV5-1 ASSLGRRDGYT
NA TRBV6-6 ASSQEANQPQH
NA TRBV9 ASSVGSQGYREQF
NA TRBV5-1 ASRGGGQETQY
NA TRBV11-2 ASSLWRGLGFRETQY
NA TRBV15 ATAGSGANVLT
NA TRBV19 ASSIRDRGQPQH
NA TRBV9 ASTTTGTNTGELF
NA TRBV7-8 ASSLRGLYNQPQH
NA TRBV27 ASSPVAGLHQPQH
few TRBV25-1 ASSGRWGREEGEKLF
NA TRBV11-2 ASSKPGQGELETQY
NA TRBV11-1 ASSSVAYEQY
NA TRBV10-1 ASTLLAVSYEQY
NA TRBV4-1 ASSQVRPGAGGELF
NA TRBV25-1 ASSPGGGGAF
NA TRBV6-1 ASSPRLAGGGEQF
NA TRBV7-2 ASSLFAGNTGELF
once TRBV19 ASKRRSEAF
NA TRBV30 AWSHGGTEAF
NA TRBV27 ASSPGLAGTGELF
NA TRBV4-1 ASSPRGAGADGYT
NA TRBV14 ASSQQGLAGDEQF
NA TRBV10-3 ATLLGPDTEAF
NA TRBV10-3 AISESRRLSYNEQF
NA TRBV7-2 ASRPRVAGAQETQY
NA TRBV30 AWSVATEINYGYT
NA TRBV4-3 ASSQTWRGEHNEQF
NA TRBV28 ASSSPSGRSDTQY
NA TRBV7-2 ASSTEDRETQY
NA TRBV10-1 ASSEDRYAPQY
NA TRBV4-1 ASSNDRGRNQPQH
NA TRBV23-1 ASSQSGVSYEQY
NA TRBV6-6 ASLDRVNTGELF
NA TRBV29-1 SVVSTEAF
NA TRBV10-2 ASSGPRQGRNYGYT
NA TRBV5-6 ASNPGGARLRNYGYT
NA TRBV5-1 ASSLLAGDAGELF